This T cell receptor beta chain stems from a study of T-cell memory formation after mild COVID-19. Study results and caveats: Mainly in CM and EM were contracting CD4+ clones; CD8+ were in EMRA.

TCRdb itself ran the 5' RACE reads through MiXCR, one entry per CDR3 protein. The table has 500,000 to 550,000 distinct CDR3 sequences, about a fifth seen once. This clonotype has only a few counts. The antigen is undetermined. The germline gives CDR1 MNHNS, CDR2 SASEGT. This CDR3 is 15 amino acids long. The V end was cut by 3 bases, the J end by 4 bases, with 15 bases between. Material for sequencing was PBMCs or a T cell subset sorted from them (not recorded which). This chain connects TRBV6-1 to TRBJ1-1; D may be TRBD1 (6 bases). This clonotype was obtained from an adult woman who had mild COVID-19 (a few samples of this study predate the infection). Cell type and time point are not known. This CDR3 reads CASSDRGAASTEAFF. CDR3 DNA sequence: TGTGCCAGCAGTGACAGGGGCGCCGCTTCCACTGAAGCTTTCTTT.